This T cell receptor beta chain was found in a study of shared clonotypes between healthy human individuals. Study as a whole: A couple of women and three men aged 18 to 49 made up the donors.

Each PCR replicate from the sorted subsets contained about 200 ng DNA, which is some 31,000 T cell genomes. TCRdb's table, derived via immunoSEQ multiplex PCR, lists solely in-frame clones and lacks some. The sample consists of roughly 2 million clones, more than 90% of them appearing once. Concerning this clone itself: What it recognizes is unknown. Mismatch with germline at one junction end may stem from a read error.

General study findings and limits: Generally, estimated richness proved larger in naive subsets than it did in memory subsets. Approximately 5% was the fraction of naive CD4 clonotypes found shared across several donors.

Material for sequencing was naive CD4+ T cells sorted from blood. Subset noted: CD45RA+ positively selected. This receptor was obtained from a man between 18 and 35 years old in good health.

The CDR3 coding sequence is TGTGCCAGCTCACTCCTAGAGGGTAGAAAGGACTTC. Translation gives CASSLLEGRKDF. The chain uses TRBV18 and TRBJ2-4, with a possible D match to TRBD2 (5 bases). Germline V gives CDR1 KGHSH, CDR2 LQKENI. This CDR3 contains 12 residues.